The 20 T cell receptor beta chains below all came from one sample that was sequenced in a study of T-cell reconstitution after alpha-beta-depleted transplantation in children. Construction of the TCRbeta library involved unique molecular identifiers. TCRdb reanalysed the PCR reads using MiXCR and keeps one entry per CDR3 protein. This table has 500,000 to 600,000 distinct CDR3 sequences, 30% to 35% appearing once. Sequencing was performed on PBMCs from the stem cell graft donor, taken from the stem cell graft. The receptors were gathered from a human donor who donated a stem cell graft to a child with aplastic anemia.

V is TRBV29-1 and J is TRBJ2-4, with a weak D call TRBD1 (7 bases). CDR3 size: 16 residues. CDR1 SQVTM and CDR2 ANQGSEA come from the germline V gene. V lost 4 bases to trimming and J lost 2 bases, with 18 bases between them. The CDR3 bases are TGCAGCGTTGGGGCAGGGGGACTCCTCTCCAAAAACATTCAGTACTTC. Its translation: CSVGAGGLLSKNIQYF. The variable domain in full, with the rest retrieved from reference TRBV29-1 and TRBJ2-4, is SAVISQKPSRDICQRGTSLTIQCQVDSQVTMMFWYRQQPGQSLTLIATANQGSEATYESGFVIDKFPISRPNLTFSTLTVSNMSPEDSSIYLCSVGAGGLLSKNIQYFGAGTRLSVL.

The CDR3 coding sequence is TGCGCCAGCAGCCAAGCGGGACTAGTTAGCGGCTCCTACAATGAGCAGTTCTTC. This sequence encodes CASSQAGLVSGSYNEQFF. V usage is TRBV4-3 and J usage is TRBJ2-1; the match to TRBD2 covers 8 bases. Germline V gene sequence: CDR1 LGHNA, CDR2 YSLEER. The CDR3 contains 18 residues. J was trimmed by 0 bases and V by 1 base; bases with no gene match: 8.

The J gene is TRBJ1-6, the V gene TRBV5-1; D might be TRBD1 (5 bases). The CDR3 is made up of 15 amino acids. Germline-derived CDR1 and CDR2 are SGHRS and YFSETQ. Trimming pared 5 bases from V and 14 bases from J, leaving 23 bases between. This chain's CDR3 is CASRPTTGADVALHF. CDR3 nucleotide sequence: TGCGCCAGCAGACCTACTACCGGGGCCGACGTCGCCCTCCACTTT. Drawing the rest from reference TRBV5-1 and TRBJ1-6, the complete variable domain is KAGVTQTPRYLIKTRGQQVTLSCSPISGHRSVSWYQQTPGQGLQFLFEYFSETQRNKGNFPGRFSGRQFSNSRSEMNVSTLELGDSALYLCASRPTTGADVALHFGNGTRLTVT.

A word on this clonotype: The conserved closing phenylalanine or tryptophan is absent in this CDR3, likely reflecting a read error. The chain links TRBV12-3 or TRBV12-4 to TRBJ2-1; 8 nucleotides agree with TRBD1. The CDR3 has 12 residues. Germline trimming cut 3 bases from V and 13 bases from J; bases unmatched to any gene: 5. CDR3 in amino acids: CASSFPGTGQFL. For the CDR3, the DNA is TGTGCCAGCAGTTTCCCCGGGACAGGTCAGTTCTTG.

The chain links TRBV19 to TRBJ1-4; 9 bases are shared with TRBD1. CDR1 is LNHDA, CDR2 SQIVND, per germline (reference sequence). J lost 2 bases, V lost 11 bases, and 0 bases had no gene match. The CDR3 covers 12 residues. The CDR3 here is CAGQGTNEKLFF. The DNA of the CDR3 is TGTGCCGGACAGGGGACTAATGAAAAACTGTTTTTT.

The chain couples TRBV30 to TRBJ2-1, with 9 positions matching TRBD2. Trimming cost V 3 bases and J 9 bases; bases outside gene matches: 6. The CDR3 runs to 13 residues. CDR1 and CDR2 from the germline V gene are GTSNPN and SVGIG (reference sequence). The CDR3 sequence: CAWRVAGVGEQFF. The CDR3 DNA reads as TGTGCCTGGAGGGTAGCGGGAGTGGGTGAGCAGTTCTTC.

This sequence joins TRBV7-6 and TRBJ2-1; 7 bases fit TRBD1. Trimming cost V 6 bases and J 10 bases; bases outside gene matches: 6. CDR3 length equals 12 residues. The germline V gene encodes CDR1 SGHVS and CDR2 FNYEAQ. The CDR3 bases are TGTGCCAGCAGGTCGAGACAGGGAGAGCAGTTCTTC. It specifies CASRSRQGEQFF. The full variable domain, with the rest looked up from reference TRBV7-6 and TRBJ2-1, is GAGVSQSPRYKVTKRGQDVALRCDPISGHVSLYWYRQALGQGPEFLTYFNYEAQQDKSGLPNDRFSAERPEGSISTLTIQRTEQRDSAMYRCASRSRQGEQFFGPGTRLTVL.

The V call is TRBV18, the J call TRBJ2-1; 14 bases align to TRBD2. Per the germline V gene, CDR1 is KGHSH and CDR2 is LQKENI. The CDR3 length is 16 residues. The V segment lost 4 bases and the J segment 7 bases; nucleotides outside the gene matches: 6. Written as DNA, the CDR3 is TGTGCCAGCTCACTCACGGGACTAGCGGGAGTAAATGAGCAGTTCTTC. Amino acids: CASSLTGLAGVNEQFF.

This clonotype has a handful of counts. The V call is TRBV20-1, the J call TRBJ1-1; D may be TRBD1 (5 bases). Germline V lookup: CDR1 DFQATT, CDR2 SNEGSKA (reference sequence). The CDR3 spans 14 residues. The V end lost 5 bases, the J end lost 2 bases, and 15 bases lay between the germline ends. DNA for the CDR3: TGCAGTGCTGACCACAGACAGTTAAACACTGAAGCTTTCTTT. Encoded protein: CSADHRQLNTEAFF.

This clonotype has just a few counts. The chain employs TRBV4-3 and TRBJ2-1; D possibly corresponds to TRBD2 (6 bases). This CDR3 has 16 amino acids. The germline CDR1 and CDR2 sequences are LGHNA and YSLEER. The V end was cut by 0 bases, the J end by 9 bases, with 18 bases between. CDR3 region: CASSQDTGGPFGEQFF. As DNA, the CDR3 is TGCGCCAGCAGCCAAGATACCGGAGGGCCTTTTGGTGAGCAGTTCTTC.

This chain joins TRBV30 and TRBJ2-1; 8 bases are shared with TRBD1. The CDR3 runs 11 residues. Trimming took 3 bases from V and 10 from J; bases not matched to a gene: 2. CDR1 is GTSNPN, CDR2 SVGIG, per germline (reference sequence). This chain's CDR3 is CAWRTGVEQFF. CDR3 sequence (DNA): TGTGCCTGGAGGACAGGGGTGGAGCAGTTCTTC.

This sequence joins TRBV7-9 and TRBJ1-1, with D possibly TRBD1 on 5 matching bases. V was shortened by 6 bases and J by 10 bases, with 15 bases between the two germline ends. The CDR3 consists of 12 residues. The V gene's germline CDR1 is SEHNR and CDR2 FQNEAQ (reference sequence). The CDR3 region is CASRAAGGVAFF. CDR3 nucleotides: TGTGCCAGCAGGGCGGCCGGGGGAGTAGCTTTCTTT.

This sequence joins TRBV20-1 and TRBJ2-2; 10 bases fit TRBD2. Germline-derived CDR1 and CDR2 are DFQATT and SNEGSKA (reference sequence). The CDR3 contains 16 residues. The ends lost 3 bases at V and 6 bases at J; junction bases unmatched: 10. As DNA, the CDR3 is TGCAGTGCTAGTCCCGCGACTAGCGGGTGGTCCGGGGAGCTGTTTTTT. Protein: CSASPATSGWSGELFF.

The J gene is TRBJ1-1, the V gene TRBV28; TRBD1 is a possible D gene (5 bases). CDR3 length: 14 amino acids. Germline V CDR1 and CDR2: MDHEN, SYDVKM. Trimming took off 5 bases at V and 8 bases at J, with 18 bases between the two ends. CDR3 amino acids: CASSPEGTGREAFF. The CDR3 DNA reads TGTGCCAGCAGTCCCGAAGGGACGGGTAGAGAAGCTTTCTTT.

The chain carries TRBV11-1 and TRBJ2-3; 11 bases line up with TRBD2. J gave up 2 bases and V 1 base, and 2 bases lay outside the gene matches. This CDR3 contains 16 residues. Germline V lookup: CDR1 SGHAT, CDR2 FQDESV (reference sequence). CDR3 coding DNA: TGTGCCAGCAGCTTAGAGGGACTAGCGGCCACAGATACGCAGTATTTT. This codes for CASSLEGLAATDTQYF.

This clonotype was counted once. The CDR3 DNA follows: TGTGCCAGCAGTACCGGCACTAGCGGGTCGTCCACAGATACGCAGTATTTT. This codes for CASSTGTSGSSTDTQYF. The chain is built from TRBV28 and TRBJ2-3; 9 bases map to TRBD2. From germline, CDR1 is MDHEN and CDR2 SYDVKM. This CDR3 has 17 residues. V was pared by 5 bases and J by 2 bases, with 11 bases of the junction left unmatched.

A few counts support this clonotype. The chain employs TRBV6-5 and TRBJ1-6; the match to TRBD1 covers 7 bases. CDR1 is MNHEY and CDR2 is SVGAGI in the germline V gene. Losses at the gene ends were 2 bases for V and 7 bases for J; bases not matched to a gene: 11. The CDR3 covers 17 residues. Written as DNA, the CDR3 is TGTGCCAGCAGTTACCGTGACGGGACAGTCGAAAATTCACCCCTCCACTTT. Amino acid sequence: CASSYRDGTVENSPLHF.

Only a few counts were recorded for this clonotype. The chain combines TRBV15 with TRBJ1-2; D is possibly TRBD1 (6 bases). CDR3 length: 14 amino acids. Trimming shortened V by 0 bases and J by 9 bases, and 14 bases separated the two germline ends. Per germline, CDR1 LNHNV and CDR2 YYDKDF (reference sequence). CDR3 residues: CATSRDSQGLSYTF. CDR3 nucleotides: TGTGCCACCAGCAGAGATAGTCAGGGGTTGAGCTACACCTTC.

There are a few counts of this clonotype. The chain is built from TRBV15 and TRBJ2-3; D possibly uses TRBD1 or TRBD2 (5 bases each). The CDR3 has 16 amino acids. Germline V CDR1 and CDR2: LNHNV, YYDKDF (reference sequence). Trimming stripped 0 bases from V and 0 bases from J, with 10 bases between. CDR3 residues: CATSREGRRSTDTQYF. CDR3 nucleotides: TGTGCCACCAGCAGAGAGGGGCGGAGGAGCACAGATACGCAGTATTTT.

This clonotype was seen more than once but under ten times. CDR3 DNA: TGCAGTGCTAGATCCGACAATGAGCAGTTCTTC. Translation: CSARSDNEQFF. The V call is TRBV20-1, the J call TRBJ2-1; D is unclear. CDR1 is DFQATT and CDR2 is SNEGSKA in the germline V gene (reference sequence). With 2 bases removed from V and 5 bases from J, the gap between germline ends came to 4 bases. The CDR3 consists of 11 residues.